These 10 T cell receptor beta chains originate from one sample sequenced in a study of molecular identifiers for immune sequencing clone quantification. TCRdb reprocessed the PCR reads with MiXCR, giving one entry per CDR3 protein. The sample shows thousands of distinct CDR3 sequences, roughly a third of them seen only once. Sequences were obtained from naive CD8+ T cells from blood, with Jurkat cell RNA spiked in. Sample subset: FACS-sorted CD8+CD4-CCR7+CD45RA+ naive T cells. Receptors were obtained from a human donor in good health. Some libraries in this study had Jurkat cell RNA spiked in.

In regard to this clonotype: Being one base from a much bigger clone, this may be a read error. V usage is TRBV11-2 and J usage is TRBJ2-3, with a weak D call TRBD2 (6 bases). CDR1 is SGHAT and CDR2 is FQNNGV in the germline V gene. Trimming stripped 4 bases from V and 8 bases from J, with 22 bases between. This CDR3 region has 16 residues. CDR3 DNA sequence: TGTGCCAGCAGCTCGTTGATAGCGGATTATGCAGTTACGCAGTATTTT. Protein sequence: CASSSLIADYAVTQYF. Combining the CDR3 with reference TRBV11-2 and TRBJ2-3 gives the whole variable domain EAGVAQSPRYKIIEKRQSVAFWCNPISGHATLYWYQQILGQGPKLLIQFQNNGVVDDSQLPKDRFSAERLKGVDSTLKIQPAKLEDSAVYLCASSSLIADYAVTQYFGPGTRLTVL.

The chain uses TRBV2 and TRBJ2-3, with no clear D. The CDR3 loop spans 13 amino acids. Trimming shortened V by 5 bases and J by 6 bases, and 12 bases separated the two germline ends. Germline lookup yields CDR1 SNHLY and CDR2 FYNNEI. CDR3 nucleotide sequence: TGTGCCAGCAGTCTTTCGCGAGTTGATACGCAGTATTTT. This sequence encodes CASSLSRVDTQYF.

In this sample, this clonotype turned up a few times. V and J are TRBV28 and TRBJ2-7; D is possibly TRBD1 or TRBD2 (5 bases each). The CDR3 extends over 15 amino acids. Germline CDR1 and CDR2: MDHEN and SYDVKM. Trimming stripped 2 bases from V and 0 bases from J, with 11 bases between. The CDR3 bases are TGTGCCAGCAGTTTACGGGGACCCAACTCCTACGAGCAGTACTTC. Amino acid sequence: CASSLRGPNSYEQYF.

Concerning this clonotype itself: It may be a read error: a sequence one base away is much more abundant. The rearrangement joins TRBV29-1 to TRBJ2-3, with 7 bases lining up with TRBD2. The germline CDR1 and CDR2 sequences are SQVTM and ANQGSEA. The CDR3 has 17 amino acids. The CDR3 loop reads CSVEDFPASGYTDSQYF. CDR3 coding DNA: TGCAGCGTTGAAGATTTTCCCGCTAGCGGTTACACAGATTCGCAGTATTTT.

The chain has TRBV9 and TRBJ2-5; 10 nucleotides line up with TRBD2. Per germline, CDR1 SGDLS and CDR2 YYNGEE. The CDR3 covers 15 residues. V gave up 7 bases and J gave up 0 bases; unmatched junction bases: 6. In DNA form, the CDR3 reads TGTGCCAGCGGCGCCGGGACTAGCGACCAAGAGACCCAGTACTTC. Amino acid sequence: CASGAGTSDQETQYF.

The CDR3 sequence: CASSPGRNYEQYF. CDR3 bases: TGTGCCAGCAGCCCGGGACGGAACTACGAGCAGTACTTC. The chain employs TRBV5-6 and TRBJ2-7; D possibly matches TRBD1 or TRBD2 (5 bases each). Germline CDR1 and CDR2: SGHDT and YYEEEE. CDR3 length equals 13 residues. The V end lost 4 bases, the J end lost 3 bases, and 11 bases lay between the germline ends.

This clonotype was seen only a few times. The V call is TRBV14, the J call TRBJ2-1; possible D gene TRBD2, 5 bases. The germline V gene encodes CDR1 SGHDN and CDR2 FVKESK. Trimming stripped 3 bases from V and 0 bases from J, with 6 bases between. CDR3 size: 14 residues. The CDR3 sequence: CASSQDFSYNEQFF. In DNA form, the CDR3 reads TGTGCCAGCAGCCAGGACTTCTCCTACAATGAGCAGTTCTTC.

This clonotype was seen only a few times. The rearrangement joins TRBV28 to TRBJ1-2; 7 nucleotides line up with TRBD1. The CDR3 loop spans 15 amino acids. From germline, CDR1 is MDHEN and CDR2 SYDVKM. J lost 2 bases, V lost 5 bases, and 8 bases had no gene match. In nucleotides, the CDR3 is TGTGCCAGCAGTCACACCGGGACAGTAAACTATGGCTACACCTTC. Translation: CASSHTGTVNYGYTF.

The rearrangement links TRBV20-1 to TRBJ2-7; the match to TRBD1 covers 7 bases. Losses at the gene ends were 3 bases for V and 13 bases for J; bases not matched to a gene: 27. Germline V gene sequence: CDR1 DFQATT, CDR2 SNEGSKA (reference sequence). This CDR3 has 17 residues. The CDR3 DNA follows: TGCAGTGCTAGTGGGTTTCGGGACAGTCTCCCTCCGGGGCCGGTTTACTTC. This encodes CSASGFRDSLPPGPVYF.

With regard to this clonotype: Compared with germline, one end of the junction differs, possibly owing to a read error. The chain uses TRBV4-1 and TRBJ2-2; 10 bases agree with TRBD2. In germline, CDR1 is MGHRA, CDR2 YSYEKL. This CDR3 comprises 16 residues. CDR3 sequence: CASSQGTSGTAGELIF. The CDR3, as DNA: TGCGCCAGCAGCCAAGGTACTAGCGGGACGGCCGGGGAGCTGATTTTT.